The clone carrying this T cell receptor beta chain was observed a handful of times. No antigen is known for it. The data stem from a study of post-analysis software for immune sequencing data. Study overall: Progressive-relapsing, secondary progressive and relapsing-remitting multiple sclerosis were among the disease courses included.

The CDR3 length is 9 residues. Trimming stripped 9 bases from V and 6 bases from J, with 3 bases between. Study results and caveats: In patients, TRBV5-6, TRBV5-1 and TRBV20-1 belonged to four or five TRBV segments found more frequently than in controls.

Unique molecular identifiers were built into the TCR beta cDNA libraries. TCRdb re-derived calls from the PCR reads in MiXCR, one entry per CDR3 protein. Here the sample spans some 450,000 distinct CDR3 sequences, nearly 45% being singletons. The sequence was collected from a girl aged 10-17 years with multiple sclerosis. Material for sequencing was blood. This chain uses TRBV12-3 or TRBV12-4 with TRBJ2-1; no clear D gene. CDR3: CASPNEQFF. DNA for the CDR3: TGTGCCAGTCCCAATGAGCAGTTCTTC.